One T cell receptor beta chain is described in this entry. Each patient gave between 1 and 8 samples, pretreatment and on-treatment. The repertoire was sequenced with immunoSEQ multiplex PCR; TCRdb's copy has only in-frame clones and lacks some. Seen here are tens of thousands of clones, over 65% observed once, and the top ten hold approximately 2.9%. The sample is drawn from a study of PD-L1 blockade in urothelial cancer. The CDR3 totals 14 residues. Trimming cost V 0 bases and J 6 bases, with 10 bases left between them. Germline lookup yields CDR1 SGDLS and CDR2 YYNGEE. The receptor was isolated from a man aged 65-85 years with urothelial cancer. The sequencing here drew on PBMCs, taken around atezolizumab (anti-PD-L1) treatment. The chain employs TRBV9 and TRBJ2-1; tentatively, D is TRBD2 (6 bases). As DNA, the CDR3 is TGTGCCAGCAGCGTAGCGGGAGAGGTCAATGAGCAGTTCTTC. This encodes CASSVAGEVNEQFF.